This TCR beta chain appears in the sequencing data of a study of blood T cell repertoires in COVID-19. Study overall: PBMCs, B-cell-depleted T cells, or T cells were the source of the cDNA or gDNA that made up the material.

This CDR3 has 11 residues. Germline V CDR1 and CDR2: DFQATT, SNEGSKA (reference sequence). Trimming pared 6 bases from V and 4 bases from J, leaving 9 bases between. Measured with immunoSEQ multiplex PCR; TCRdb has only the in-frame clones, and not every one. The sample has 150,000 or so clones, approximately 91% seen once. This chain uses TRBV20-1 with TRBJ1-2; tentative D call: TRBD1 (6 bases). This receptor was obtained from a man aged 18 to 30 with acute or convalescent COVID-19. Material: peripheral blood. CDR3 in DNA: TGCAGTGCCCGGGACACCTATGGCTACACCTTC. It is translated as CSARDTYGYTF.